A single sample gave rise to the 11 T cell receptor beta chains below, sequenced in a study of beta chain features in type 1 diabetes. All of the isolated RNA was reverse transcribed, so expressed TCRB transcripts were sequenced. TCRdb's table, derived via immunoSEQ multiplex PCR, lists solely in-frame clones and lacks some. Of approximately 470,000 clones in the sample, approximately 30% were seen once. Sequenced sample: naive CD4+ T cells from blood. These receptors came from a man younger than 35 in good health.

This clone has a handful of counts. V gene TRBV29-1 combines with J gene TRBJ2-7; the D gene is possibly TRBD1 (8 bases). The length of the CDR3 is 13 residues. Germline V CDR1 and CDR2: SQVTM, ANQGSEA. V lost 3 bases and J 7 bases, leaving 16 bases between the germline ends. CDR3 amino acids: CSVDPGQGGEQYF. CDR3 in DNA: TGCAGCGTTGACCCTGGACAGGGAGGGGAGCAGTACTTC.

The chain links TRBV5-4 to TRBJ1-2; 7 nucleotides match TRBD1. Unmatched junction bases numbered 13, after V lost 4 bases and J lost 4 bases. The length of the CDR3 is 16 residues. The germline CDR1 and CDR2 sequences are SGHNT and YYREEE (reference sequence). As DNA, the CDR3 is TGTGCCAGCAGCGGAGAGATGACAGGGATGATCTATGGCTACACCTTC. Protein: CASSGEMTGMIYGYTF.

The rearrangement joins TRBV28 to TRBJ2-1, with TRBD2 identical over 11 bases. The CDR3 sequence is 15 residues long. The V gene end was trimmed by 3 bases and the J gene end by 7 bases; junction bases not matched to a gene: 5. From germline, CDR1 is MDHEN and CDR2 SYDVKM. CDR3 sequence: CASSFALAGVNEQFF. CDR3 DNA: TGTGCCAGCAGTTTCGCACTAGCGGGAGTGAATGAGCAGTTCTTC.

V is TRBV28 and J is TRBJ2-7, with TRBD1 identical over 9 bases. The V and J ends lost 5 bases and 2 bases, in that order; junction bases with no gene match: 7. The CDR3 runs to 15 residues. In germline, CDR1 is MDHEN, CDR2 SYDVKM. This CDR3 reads CASSMYRGRTYEQYF. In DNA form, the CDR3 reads TGTGCCAGCAGTATGTACAGGGGGCGCACCTACGAGCAGTACTTC.

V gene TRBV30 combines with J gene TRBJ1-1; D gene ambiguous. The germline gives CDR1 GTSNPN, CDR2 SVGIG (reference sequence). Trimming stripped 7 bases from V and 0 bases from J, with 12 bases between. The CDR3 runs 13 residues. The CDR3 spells CASPSPMNTEAFF. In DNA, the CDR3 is TGTGCCTCGCCCTCCCCCATGAACACTGAAGCTTTCTTT.

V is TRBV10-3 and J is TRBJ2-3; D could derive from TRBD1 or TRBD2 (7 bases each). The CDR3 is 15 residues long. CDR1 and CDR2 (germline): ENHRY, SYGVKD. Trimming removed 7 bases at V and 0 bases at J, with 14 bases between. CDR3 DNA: TGTGCCATCAAGGGAGGGACAGAGAGCACAGATACGCAGTATTTT. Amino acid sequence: CAIKGGTESTDTQYF.

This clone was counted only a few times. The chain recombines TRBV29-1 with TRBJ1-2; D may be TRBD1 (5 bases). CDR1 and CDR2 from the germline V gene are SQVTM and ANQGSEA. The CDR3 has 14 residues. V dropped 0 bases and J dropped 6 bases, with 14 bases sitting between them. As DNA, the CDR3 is TGCAGCGTTGAAGATCTTCACGGGGGTCATGGCTACACCTTC. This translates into CSVEDLHGGHGYTF.

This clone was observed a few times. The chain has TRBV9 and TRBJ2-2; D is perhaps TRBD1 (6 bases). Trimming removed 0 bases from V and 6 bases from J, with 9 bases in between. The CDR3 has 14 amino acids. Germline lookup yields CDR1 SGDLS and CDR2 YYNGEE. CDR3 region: CASSVAGAAGELFF. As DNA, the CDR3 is TGTGCCAGCAGCGTAGCAGGGGCGGCCGGGGAGCTGTTTTTT. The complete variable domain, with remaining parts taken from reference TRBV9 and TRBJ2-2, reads DSGVTQTPKHLITATGQRVTLRCSPRSGDLSVYWYQQSLDQGLQFLIQYYNGEERAKGNILERFSAQQFPDLHSELNLSSLELGDSALYFCASSVAGAAGELFFGEGSRLTVL.

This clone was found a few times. CDR3 coding DNA: TGTGCCAGCAGCCAAGCCGGGACTAGCTCCTACGAGCAGTACTTC. Protein: CASSQAGTSSYEQYF. The J gene is TRBJ2-7, the V gene TRBV14; 8 bases line up with TRBD2. Trimming at V came to 1 base and at J to 0 bases, leaving 2 bases not matched to a gene. Germline V gives CDR1 SGHDN, CDR2 FVKESK. CDR3 size: 15 residues.

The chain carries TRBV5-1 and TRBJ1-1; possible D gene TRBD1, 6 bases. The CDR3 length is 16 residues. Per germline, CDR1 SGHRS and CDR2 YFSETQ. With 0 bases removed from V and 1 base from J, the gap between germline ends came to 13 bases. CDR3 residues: CASSLDPGGQNTEAFF. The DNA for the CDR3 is TGCGCCAGCAGCTTGGATCCTGGGGGACAGAACACTGAAGCTTTCTTT.

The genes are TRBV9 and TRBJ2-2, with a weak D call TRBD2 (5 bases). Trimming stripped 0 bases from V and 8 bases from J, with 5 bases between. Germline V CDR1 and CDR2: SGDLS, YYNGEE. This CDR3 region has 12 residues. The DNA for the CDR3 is TGTGCCAGCAGCGTAGGGGAGGGGGAGCTGTTTTTT. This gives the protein CASSVGEGELFF.